These 25 T cell receptor beta chains originate from one sample sequenced in a study of shared clonotypes between healthy human individuals. TCRdb keeps only in-frame clones here, not all; method: immunoSEQ multiplex PCR. The sample includes 1.6 million or so clones, around 95% of them seen just once. Sequencing input: naive CD4+ T cells sorted from blood. The subset: CD45RA+ positively selected. The source is a man in his thirties or forties in good health.

The J gene is TRBJ2-7, the V gene TRBV27, with 13 nucleotides matching TRBD2. Germline V gene data show CDR1 as MNHEY and CDR2 as SMNVEV (reference sequence). V shed 7 bases, J shed 6 bases, and the junction held 9 bases outside the gene matches. CDR3 length: 15 amino acids. DNA of the CDR3: TGTGCCAGCAACCAAAGGAGGACTAGCGGGAGCGAGCAGTACTTC. Protein: CASNQRRTSGSEQYF.

J is TRBJ2-1 and V is TRBV10-3; 9 nucleotides match TRBD2. There are 20 residues in the CDR3. Germline-derived CDR1 and CDR2 are ENHRY and SYGVKD. Losses at the gene ends were 4 bases for V and 0 bases for J; bases not matched to a gene: 16. The CDR3: CAISGQGLALRGSSYNEQFF. CDR3 in DNA: TGTGCCATCAGTGGCCAGGGACTAGCTCTTAGAGGGAGCTCCTACAATGAGCAGTTCTTC.

V and J are TRBV5-4 and TRBJ2-7, with TRBD2 matching 13 bases. The CDR3 totals 15 residues. The V gene end was trimmed by 4 bases and the J gene end by 4 bases; junction bases not matched to a gene: 5. CDR1 is SGHNT, CDR2 YYREEE, per germline (reference sequence). The CDR3 DNA reads as TGTGCCAGCAGCGAGGGACTAGCGGGAAGGTACGAGCAGTACTTC. Encoded protein: CASSEGLAGRYEQYF.

Remarks on this clone: Other DNA sequences within the sample encode an identical CDR3. The chain couples TRBV2 to TRBJ2-1; 10 nucleotides align to TRBD2. V was clipped by 4 bases and J by 4 bases; unmatched bases: 1. The CDR3 consists of 14 residues. Germline V gives CDR1 SNHLY, CDR2 FYNNEI. CDR3 bases: TGTGCCAGCAGTGGACTAGCGGGTTACAATGAGCAGTTCTTC. Its protein product is CASSGLAGYNEQFF.

The CDR3 DNA reads as TGTGCCACTACGAGCGGTCGACACGTGGGGGAGCAGTACTTC. Amino acids: CATTSGRHVGEQYF. This chain links TRBV28 with TRBJ2-7; tentative D call: TRBD2 (5 bases). The V gene lost 10 bases and the J gene lost 7 bases, with 23 bases spanning the gap. The CDR3 covers 14 residues. The germline V gene encodes CDR1 MDHEN and CDR2 SYDVKM.

V is TRBV6-1 and J is TRBJ1-1, with unresolved D. CDR1 is MNHNS, CDR2 SASEGT, per germline. This CDR3 spans 13 amino acids. Trimming removed 1 base from V and 4 bases from J, with 7 bases in between. The CDR3, as DNA: TGTGCCAGCAGTGAAGAGGTGTTCACTGAAGCTTTCTTT. Its translation: CASSEEVFTEAFF.

This clone was recorded only once. The genes are TRBV28 and TRBJ2-7, with D maybe TRBD2 (5 bases). The V end lost 11 bases, the J end lost 7 bases, and 9 bases lay between the germline ends. The germline gives CDR1 MDHEN, CDR2 SYDVKM. The CDR3 runs to 9 residues. The CDR3 sequence is CARSGEQYF. CDR3 DNA: TGTGCCCGTTCGGGGGAGCAGTACTTC. The variable domain in full, with the rest retrieved from reference TRBV28 and TRBJ2-7, is DVKVTQSSRYLVKRTGEKVFLECVQDMDHENMFWYRQDPGLGLRLIYFSYDVKMKEKGDIPEGYSVSREKKERFSLILESASTNQTSMYLCARSGEQYFGPGTRLTVT.

Comment on this clone: The sample carries other DNA sequences with the same CDR3. The chain couples TRBV5-1 to TRBJ2-5, with 7 bases identical to TRBD2. V gave up 4 bases and J gave up 2 bases; unmatched junction bases: 5. The CDR3 sequence is 14 residues long. CDR1 and CDR2 from the germline V gene are SGHRS and YFSETQ. This chain's CDR3 is CASSSGTLQETQYF. Written as DNA, the CDR3 is TGCGCCAGCAGCAGCGGGACTTTACAAGAGACCCAGTACTTC.

This chain connects TRBV7-2 to TRBJ2-1; D ambiguous. Trimming pared 1 base from V and 8 bases from J, leaving 9 bases between. The CDR3 length is 13 residues. CDR1 and CDR2 (germline): SGHTA, FQGNSA. The CDR3 loop reads CASSLGLRDEQFF. CDR3 DNA sequence: TGTGCCAGCAGCTTAGGTCTGCGTGATGAGCAGTTCTTC.

This chain connects TRBV14 to TRBJ2-3, with 7 bases matching TRBD1. Germline CDR1 reads SGHDN; CDR2 reads FVKESK. This CDR3 has 16 residues. V lost 4 bases, J lost 1 base, and 8 bases stayed unmatched. CDR3 amino acids: CASSPRQGKGTDTQYF. The DNA for the CDR3 is TGTGCCAGCAGCCCCCGACAGGGTAAAGGCACAGATACGCAGTATTTT.

The J gene is TRBJ2-1, the V gene TRBV19; no definite D call. V was trimmed by 9 bases and J by 4 bases, leaving 13 bases between them. From germline, CDR1 is LNHDA and CDR2 SQIVND (reference sequence). This CDR3 contains 13 residues. The CDR3 DNA sequence: TGTGCCAGCTCATTTCGCGGTTACAATGAGCAGTTCTTC. Amino acid sequence: CASSFRGYNEQFF.

The chain has TRBV28 and TRBJ2-7, with 7 bases identical to TRBD1. The CDR3 covers 14 residues. CDR1 and CDR2 from the germline V gene are MDHEN and SYDVKM. V shed 5 bases and J 1 base; nucleotides not matched to a gene: 5. CDR3 bases: TGTGCCAGCAGTCCCTGGACAGGTTCCTACGAGCAGTACTTC. This gives the protein CASSPWTGSYEQYF.

V and J are TRBV5-4 and TRBJ2-5; no firm D call. CDR1 SGHNT and CDR2 YYREEE come from the germline V gene (reference sequence). V lost 3 bases, J lost 5 bases, and 11 bases lay in between. This CDR3 has 13 residues. The CDR3 reads CASSSPARETQYF. The CDR3 DNA sequence: TGTGCCAGCAGCTCCCCGGCCCGGGAGACCCAGTACTTC.

The chain links TRBV19 to TRBJ2-5; 9 bases match TRBD1. CDR3 length: 16 amino acids. V trimming: 5 bases; J trimming: 3 bases; junction bases outside the gene matches: 10. Looked up from germline, CDR1 is LNHDA and CDR2 is SQIVND (reference sequence). The CDR3 loop reads CASSVQGATRKETQYF. The CDR3 DNA is TGTGCCAGTAGTGTACAGGGGGCTACGCGAAAAGAGACCCAGTACTTC.

This chain connects TRBV28 to TRBJ1-5; 8 bases are a match to TRBD1. The trim removed 6 bases at V and 2 bases at J, leaving 6 bases unmatched. The CDR3 consists of 15 residues. The germline CDR1 and CDR2 sequences are MDHEN and SYDVKM. The CDR3 bases are TGTGCCAGCAGCATCAGGGGGCAAGGCAATCAGCCCCAGCATTTT. It translates to CASSIRGQGNQPQHF.

Concerning this clone: In the same sample, other DNA sequences code for this CDR3. This chain links TRBV27 with TRBJ1-2; the D is unclear. Germline V gene lookup returns CDR1 MNHEY and CDR2 SMNVEV (reference sequence). The CDR3 covers 13 residues. The V and J ends lost 3 bases and 2 bases respectively, with 7 bases between them. The CDR3 region is CASSFRTNYGYTF. CDR3 DNA: TGTGCCAGCAGTTTCCGGACGAACTATGGCTACACCTTC.

The V call is TRBV2, the J call TRBJ2-7; the D is unclear. The germline V and J ends were trimmed by 6 bases and 2 bases, with 14 bases remaining between them. CDR3 length equals 14 residues. The germline CDR1 and CDR2 sequences are SNHLY and FYNNEI. CDR3 in amino acids: CASRKMGLAYEQYF. CDR3 in DNA: TGTGCCAGCAGAAAAATGGGCCTAGCCTACGAGCAGTACTTC.

The chain employs TRBV7-9 and TRBJ2-5; D is perhaps TRBD2 (5 bases). V shed 4 bases and J shed 4 bases, with 19 bases lying between them. CDR3 length: 16 amino acids. Looked up from germline, CDR1 is SEHNR and CDR2 is FQNEAQ (reference sequence). The DNA of the CDR3 is TGTGCCAGCAGCTCCGGGGTAGTTGAGATCCGAGAGACCCAGTACTTC. Its protein product is CASSSGVVEIRETQYF.

The rearrangement uses TRBV5-6 and TRBJ2-1, with 8 bases lining up with TRBD1. With V trimmed by 2 bases and J by 8 bases, 9 bases remained unmatched. The CDR3 contains 15 residues. In germline, CDR1 is SGHDT, CDR2 YYEEEE. CDR3: CASSLDRGASDEQFF. The CDR3 DNA follows: TGTGCCAGCAGCTTAGACAGGGGAGCAAGCGATGAGCAGTTCTTC.

The V call is TRBV28, the J call TRBJ1-5; a weak D match, TRBD1 (6 bases). Trimming shortened V by 3 bases and J by 11 bases, and 20 bases separated the two germline ends. The CDR3 runs 15 residues. Germline V gives CDR1 MDHEN, CDR2 SYDVKM. This CDR3 reads CASSLVGGKSLAQHF. As DNA, the CDR3 is TGTGCCAGCAGTTTGGTGGGGGGCAAATCTCTGGCCCAGCATTTT.

The CDR3, as DNA: TGTGCCAGCAGCCGGGCCGACAGGGGGCACGAGCAGTACTTC. It encodes CASSRADRGHEQYF. The chain uses TRBV27 and TRBJ2-7; TRBD1 matches at 10 bases. Per germline, CDR1 MNHEY and CDR2 SMNVEV (reference sequence). There are 14 residues in the CDR3. The V and J ends lost 6 bases and 5 bases, in that order; junction bases with no gene match: 7.

The chain employs TRBV7-2 and TRBJ1-5, with D maybe TRBD1 (5 bases). The germline V gene encodes CDR1 SGHTA and CDR2 FQGNSA. This CDR3 has 16 amino acids. Between the trimmed V and J ends, which lost 0 bases and 2 bases, there was a span of 11 bases. DNA for the CDR3: TGTGCCAGCAGCTTAGCGGGAGGGGCGGGCAATCAGCCCCAGCATTTT. Amino acid sequence: CASSLAGGAGNQPQHF.

This chain uses TRBV28 with TRBJ2-7, with D uncertain. V lost 0 bases and J lost 5, with 11 bases in between. Per germline, CDR1 MDHEN and CDR2 SYDVKM. The CDR3 sequence is 14 residues long. CDR3 bases: TGTGCCAGCAGTTTATGGCAGTCCCCTGACGAGCAGTACTTC. Encoded protein: CASSLWQSPDEQYF.

The V and J genes are TRBV10-2 and TRBJ2-1; D remains ambiguous. Deletions cut 6 bases from V and 3 bases from J, with 18 bases between. CDR3 length: 16 amino acids. Germline-derived CDR1 and CDR2 are WSHSY and SAAADI. The CDR3 loop is CASSSISTLYYNEQFF. CDR3 DNA: TGCGCCAGCAGCAGCATCTCGACTCTCTACTACAATGAGCAGTTCTTC.

The J gene is TRBJ2-1, the V gene TRBV5-6, with TRBD2 matching 9 bases. Per germline, CDR1 SGHDT and CDR2 YYEEEE. The CDR3 sequence is 14 residues long. V shed 3 bases, J shed 6 bases, and the junction held 4 bases outside the gene matches. CDR3 in DNA: TGTGCCAGCAGCTGGGGACTAGCAGCCAATGAGCAGTTCTTC. Translating gives CASSWGLAANEQFF.